This T cell receptor beta chain was found in a study of graft-versus-host responses after intestinal transplantation. Study overall: All recipients were transplanted with multivisceral, liver-intestinal, or isolated intestinal grafts. Each recipient received anti-thymocyte globulin induction, then tacrolimus and steroids for 2 to 3 years.

This table comes from immunoSEQ multiplex PCR, and its TCRdb copy is limited to in-frame clones, with some not included. The data contain about 82,000 clones, 80% to 95% of them singletons. Regarding the study as a whole: Analysis identified GvH clones in recipient marrow, with some appearing first in ileum or blood. Subjects displaying graft-donor T cell macrochimerism possessed elevated graft-versus-host to host-versus-graft clonal ratios inside allografts.

This clone was detected once. Antigen: not known. The sample in question was unstimulated CD4+ T cells sorted from spleen or lymph node cells, obtained before transplant. The clonotype comes from a human donor who was the organ donor for an intestinal transplant.

CDR3 region: CSVAGWLIGTDTQYF. CDR3 nucleotides: TGCAGCGTTGCGGGGTGGCTAATTGGGACAGATACGCAGTATTTT. The chain links TRBV29-1 to TRBJ2-3; possible D gene TRBD2, 5 bases. With 4 bases removed from V and 3 bases from J, the gap between germline ends came to 17 bases. In germline, CDR1 is SQVTM, CDR2 ANQGSEA. The CDR3 runs to 15 residues.